The sequence of this T cell receptor beta chain was determined in a study of human T cells and chemical hapten exposure. Across the study: Throughout the roughly 22-week study, diphenylcyclopropenone was applied weekly to the patients' scalps.

Regarding time point: pre-sensitization, week 0. Treatment denoted: therapeutic diphenylcyclopropenone sensitization with weekly scalp DPC. From the RACE reads, TCRdb called clonotypes with MiXCR, one entry per CDR3 protein. This table holds under 110,000 distinct CDR3 sequences, 9% to 15% found once. This clonotype was counted at least ten times. This sample comprised whole blood, obtained in connection with sensitization to the hapten diphenylcyclopropenone (DPC). The clonotype comes from a woman aged 50 to 60 with alopecia areata. Some clones in this sample may be carry-over from other donors' samples.

The CDR3 sequence: CASSRTVLGVNNEQFF. CDR3 in DNA: TGTGCCAGCAGCCGGACAGTCCTCGGGGTCAACAATGAGCAGTTCTTC. The chain carries TRBV11-2 and TRBJ2-1; the D gene is possibly TRBD1 (6 bases). The CDR3 loop spans 16 amino acids. The germline V gene has CDR1 SGHAT and CDR2 FQNNGV. V gave up 5 bases and J gave up 5 bases, with 19 bases separating them.